This T cell receptor (beta chain) is from a study of T-cell reconstitution after alpha-beta-depleted transplantation in children. Unique molecular identifiers were incorporated into the prepared TCRbeta library. TCRdb reanalysed the PCR reads using MiXCR and keeps one entry per CDR3 protein. The sample includes 200,000 to 250,000 distinct CDR3 sequences, approximately 11% of them seen just once. CDR3 length: 15 amino acids. In germline, CDR1 is SGHDT, CDR2 YYEEEE. Deletions cut 0 bases from V and 7 bases from J, with 14 bases between. This clonotype has at least ten counts. The source was PBMCs, collected before TCRalphabeta/CD19-depleted stem cell transplant. The TCR originated in a child less than two years old with acute myeloid leukemia, due to receive a stem cell transplant. This rearrangement joins TRBV5-6 to TRBJ1-5; D is uncertain. CDR3 sequence: CASSLGTQSGQPQHF. CDR3 sequence (DNA): TGTGCCAGCAGCTTGGGGACCCAATCGGGACAGCCCCAGCATTTT.